The next 14 T cell receptor beta chains were all read from a single sample in a study of identical twins. A single record per CDR3 protein comes from TCRdb applying MiXCR to the 5' RACE reads. The table records 350,000 or so distinct CDR3 sequences, 8.5% to 10% of them present only once. The sequencing input was naive T cells sorted from blood. The source is a woman between 45 and 65 years old in good health.

At least ten counts were recorded for this clonotype. The J gene is TRBJ1-1, the V gene TRBV20-1; 9 bases map to TRBD1. J was trimmed by 3 bases and V by 5 bases; bases with no gene match: 10. CDR3 length: 15 amino acids. Looked up from germline, CDR1 is DFQATT and CDR2 is SNEGSKA (reference sequence). CDR3 DNA: TGCAGTGCTTATGTTGGGACAGGGCTCGACACTGAAGCTTTCTTT. Translation: CSAYVGTGLDTEAFF.

This clonotype was seen ten or more times. The chain recombines TRBV4-2 with TRBJ2-3, with 12 bases matching TRBD2. This CDR3 region has 17 residues. V trimming: 0 bases; J trimming: 5 bases; junction bases outside the gene matches: 6. The germline gives CDR1 LGHNA, CDR2 YNFKEQ. The CDR3, as DNA: TGTGCCAGCAGCCAAGAAGGGCTAGCGGGAGGGCTAGATACGCAGTATTTT. Protein product: CASSQEGLAGGLDTQYF.

This chain joins TRBV4-1 and TRBJ1-4; D is unresolved. The CDR3 is 13 amino acids. The V gene's germline CDR1 is MGHRA and CDR2 YSYEKL. Trimming took 0 bases from V and 8 from J, leaving 7 bases between them. CDR3 amino acids: CASSQEGREKLFF. The CDR3 DNA reads TGCGCCAGCAGCCAAGAAGGACGGGAAAAACTGTTTTTT.

The rearrangement joins TRBV2 to TRBJ2-5; 8 nucleotides line up with TRBD1. Germline V gene data show CDR1 as SNHLY and CDR2 as FYNNEI. The V gene end was trimmed by 7 bases and the J gene end by 2 bases; junction bases not matched to a gene: 6. CDR3 length: 14 residues. The CDR3 loop is CASTFDRGQETQYF. CDR3 nucleotide sequence: TGTGCCAGCACCTTTGACAGGGGACAAGAGACCCAGTACTTC. Supplemented by reference TRBV2 and TRBJ2-5, the full variable domain reads EPEVTQTPSHQVTQMGQEVILRCVPISNHLYFYWYRQILGQKVEFLVSFYNNEISEKSEIFDDQFSVERPDGSNFTLKIRSTKLEDSAMYFCASTFDRGQETQYFGPGTRLLVL.

This clonotype was picked up many times. The V and J genes are TRBV6-5 and TRBJ1-5; D remains unclear. This CDR3 is 16 amino acids long. Per the germline V gene, CDR1 is MNHEY and CDR2 is SVGAGI. Trimming cost V 2 bases and J 6 bases, with 17 bases left between them. Written as DNA, the CDR3 is TGTGCCAGCAGTTACGCCGACCCGACCCTCGGTCAGCCCCAGCATTTT. This codes for CASSYADPTLGQPQHF.

At least ten counts were recorded for this clonotype. The V gene is TRBV12-3 or TRBV12-4, the J gene TRBJ2-1; 11 nucleotides agree with TRBD2. Trimming at V came to 1 base and at J to 2 bases, leaving 1 base not matched to a gene. The CDR3 loop spans 16 amino acids. The chain's CDR3 is CASSLGSGRAYNEQFF. The CDR3 coding sequence is TGTGCCAGCAGTTTAGGTAGCGGGAGGGCCTACAATGAGCAGTTCTTC.

The genes are TRBV20-1 and TRBJ1-1; 8 bases map to TRBD1. CDR1 DFQATT and CDR2 SNEGSKA come from the germline V gene (reference sequence). The CDR3 has 16 amino acids. V lost 0 bases, J lost 1 base, and 7 bases stayed unmatched. CDR3 DNA sequence: TGCAGTGCTAGAGATATTCGGACAGGGAAGAACACTGAAGCTTTCTTT. It codes for CSARDIRTGKNTEAFF.

J is TRBJ2-1 and V is TRBV7-9, with 9 bases aligning to TRBD2. This CDR3 contains 16 residues. CDR1 is SEHNR, CDR2 FQNEAQ, per germline (reference sequence). V gave up 2 bases and J gave up 8 bases; unmatched junction bases: 10. The CDR3 DNA reads TGTGCCAGCAGCTTATTCGTTCGTAGCGGGAGCTATGAGCAGTTCTTC. Its translation: CASSLFVRSGSYEQFF.

This clonotype has more than one count but fewer than ten. The chain couples TRBV2 to TRBJ1-2; no clear D. This CDR3 is 12 amino acids long. V lost 6 bases to trimming and J lost 2 bases, with 7 bases between them. Germline V gives CDR1 SNHLY, CDR2 FYNNEI. CDR3 protein: CASSPSNYGYTF. The CDR3 DNA reads TGTGCCAGCAGCCCCTCGAACTATGGCTACACCTTC.

CDR3: CASSLVKGVNEQFF. CDR3 nucleotides: TGTGCCAGCAGCTTAGTCAAGGGGGTCAATGAGCAGTTCTTC. The chain uses TRBV7-6 and TRBJ2-1; a possible D gene is TRBD1 (6 bases). The CDR3 spans 14 residues. V was cut by 1 base and J by 6 bases, with 10 bases left in between. Germline lookup yields CDR1 SGHVS and CDR2 FNYEAQ.

The chain is built from TRBV2 and TRBJ1-5; 10 positions agree with TRBD1. Germline V gene data show CDR1 as SNHLY and CDR2 as FYNNEI. V was pared by 4 bases and J by 6 bases, with 6 bases of the junction left unmatched. The CDR3 has 15 residues. The CDR3 nucleotides are TGTGCCAGCAGTGGAACGGGACAGGGGCGTCAGCCCCAGCATTTT. Its translation: CASSGTGQGRQPQHF.

Many counts were recorded for this clonotype. The chain carries TRBV24-1 and TRBJ1-2, with a tentative D call TRBD1 (5 bases). This CDR3 is built from 13 residues. Per germline, CDR1 KGHDR and CDR2 SFDVKD. The V and J ends lost 9 bases and 8 bases respectively, with 18 bases between them. The CDR3 sequence: CATEGGSKGGYTF. The CDR3 DNA is TGTGCCACCGAGGGAGGCTCTAAGGGGGGCTACACCTTC.

The CDR3 spells CASSLAGGGDEQFF. The DNA of the CDR3 is TGTGCCAGCAGCTTAGCGGGAGGCGGCGATGAGCAGTTCTTC. The chain has TRBV7-9 and TRBJ2-1; D may be TRBD2 (6 bases). Germline V gives CDR1 SEHNR, CDR2 FQNEAQ (reference sequence). This CDR3 comprises 14 residues. V was shortened by 0 bases and J by 8 bases, with 11 bases between the two germline ends.

This clonotype was counted between two and nine times. The rearrangement joins TRBV20-1 to TRBJ2-4; D possibly corresponds to TRBD2 (5 bases). This CDR3 region has 15 residues. V gave up 0 bases and J gave up 0 bases, with 9 bases separating them. Germline V gene data show CDR1 as DFQATT and CDR2 as SNEGSKA (reference sequence). As DNA, the CDR3 is TGCAGTGCTAGAGATAGCGACCTAGCCAAAAACATTCAGTACTTC. Translation: CSARDSDLAKNIQYF.